The 2 T cell receptor beta chains below come from one sample, sequenced in a study of shared clonotypes between healthy human individuals. This table comes from immunoSEQ multiplex PCR, and its TCRdb copy is limited to in-frame clones, with some not included. The sample holds millions of clones, roughly 92% seen once. Source material: naive CD4+ T cells sorted from blood. Subset given: CD45RA+ positively selected. The source of these receptors is a man aged 18 to 29 in good health.

This sequence joins TRBV5-1 and TRBJ2-2; D gene uncertain. Trimming cost V 4 bases and J 3 bases, with 13 bases left between them. Germline CDR1 SGHRS, CDR2 YFSETQ. This CDR3 is built from 15 residues. The CDR3 DNA is TGCGCCAGCAGCACAACCGCGACTGACACCGGGGAGCTGTTTTTT. Translated, it gives CASSTTATDTGELFF.

V usage is TRBV7-2 and J usage is TRBJ2-5; 7 nucleotides agree with TRBD2. The CDR3 loop spans 16 amino acids. The germline V gene encodes CDR1 SGHTA and CDR2 FQGNSA. V shed 6 bases, J shed 1 base, and the junction held 11 bases outside the gene matches. The CDR3 DNA follows: TGTGCCAGCAGTTCCGGGGGAGCGGGGATCCAAGAGACCCAGTACTTC. Protein: CASSSGGAGIQETQYF.